The clone carrying this TCR beta chain was picked up one time. The data were taken from a study of blood T cell repertoires in COVID-19. Study overall: Samples came from the United States, Italy and Spain, spanning acute and convalescent COVID-19.

Some clones are missing from TCRdb's copy, which holds only in-frame ones; the method was immunoSEQ multiplex PCR. The profile shows more than 60,000 clones, 84% of them singletons. Trimming left V 4 bases short and J 0 bases short, with 13 bases between. Germline loops: CDR1 LGHDT, CDR2 YNNKEL (reference sequence). The CDR3 consists of 16 residues. The source material was peripheral blood. The chain recombines TRBV3-1 (or the pseudogene TRBV3-2) with TRBJ2-1, with D unresolved. This receptor was taken from a man aged 45 to 65 with acute or convalescent COVID-19. CDR3 coding DNA: TGTGCCAGCAGCCCAGGTTCATTCGGCTCCTACAATGAGCAGTTCTTC. Translating it yields CASSPGSFGSYNEQFF.